The following is a T cell receptor (beta chain) sequence with its context. With 60 Vbeta and 13 Jbeta primers, the PCR was carried out. Sequencing used immunoSEQ multiplex PCR; TCRdb keeps in-frame clones, though not all of them. The sample carries 200,000 to 250,000 clones, more than 75% recorded once. This entry comes from a study of cytomegalovirus exposure and HLA in healthy donors. Sequenced input: PBMCs. The sequence was collected from a woman in her thirties or forties in good health and CMV-seronegative.

The CDR3 protein is CASSLTGGHYEQYF. CDR3 in DNA: TGTGCCAGCAGCCTGACGGGAGGGCACTACGAGCAGTACTTC. The chain has TRBV5-6 and TRBJ2-7; 8 nucleotides line up with TRBD2. Looked up from germline, CDR1 is SGHDT and CDR2 is YYEEEE. Trimming took 4 bases from V and 3 from J; bases not matched to a gene: 6. CDR3 length: 14 residues.